Listed here are 17 T cell receptor beta chains from one sample, sequenced in a study of blood T cell repertoires in COVID-19. The data were produced by immunoSEQ multiplex PCR, yet TCRdb's version contains in-frame clones alone and is incomplete. Among roughly 200,000 clones listed, about nine tenths were seen once. The sample consisted of peripheral blood. The receptors originated from a man aged 40-50 years with acute or convalescent COVID-19.

This chain connects TRBV19 to TRBJ2-1; TRBD2 is a possible D gene (6 bases). The V gene's germline CDR1 is LNHDA and CDR2 SQIVND (reference sequence). The V end lost 3 bases, the J end lost 5 bases, and 17 bases lay between the germline ends. The CDR3 length is 16 residues. The CDR3 bases are TGTGCCAGTAGTATGTTTAGTGGCGGGGTCCACAATGAGCAGTTCTTC. It is translated as CASSMFSGGVHNEQFF.

This clone was seen more than once but under ten times. The rearrangement uses TRBV5-1 and TRBJ1-1, with 11 bases aligning to TRBD1. The germline CDR1 and CDR2 sequences are SGHRS and YFSETQ. V was pared by 3 bases and J by 4 bases, with 2 bases of the junction left unmatched. The CDR3 has 14 amino acids. CDR3 DNA: TGCGCCAGCAGCTCCGGGACAGGGGGCACTGAAGCTTTCTTT. This codes for CASSSGTGGTEAFF.

J is TRBJ2-1 and V is TRBV7-2, with 12 bases that match TRBD2. This CDR3 spans 21 amino acids. Losses at the gene ends were 0 bases for V and 3 bases for J; bases not matched to a gene: 15. CDR1 and CDR2 from the germline V gene are SGHTA and FQGNSA. CDR3 loop: CASSLARASGGARQHYNEQFF. For the CDR3, the DNA is TGTGCCAGCAGCTTAGCGCGGGCTAGCGGGGGGGCCAGGCAGCACTACAATGAGCAGTTCTTC.

CDR3 region: CASSQTGGGTEAFF. The DNA for the CDR3 is TGTGCCAGCAGCCAAACAGGGGGGGGCACTGAAGCTTTCTTT. This sequence joins TRBV3-1 (or the pseudogene TRBV3-2) and TRBJ1-1; TRBD1 aligns across 8 bases. There are 14 residues in the CDR3. The germline CDR1 and CDR2 sequences are LGHDT and YNNKEL (reference sequence). V was clipped by 2 bases and J by 4 bases; unmatched bases: 3.

As concerns this clone: Because the CDR3's place on the DNA is in doubt, the DNA is left out and the CDR3 is given as listed by TCRdb. The chain has TRBV14 and TRBJ2-7; TRBD1 was called by the table and not checked on the DNA. CDR1 is SGHDN, CDR2 FVKESK, per germline. From its first to its last residue, the CDR3 has 13 amino acids. CDR3 in amino acids: CASSQVAHGAQYF.

The J gene is TRBJ2-1, the V gene TRBV13, with D possibly TRBD2 on 6 matching bases. The germline V gene encodes CDR1 PRHDT and CDR2 FYEKMQ (reference sequence). The CDR3 covers 15 residues. V lost 2 bases to trimming and J lost 8 bases, with 16 bases between them. In nucleotides, the CDR3 is TGTGCCAGCAGCTTATCGGCCGGGAGAGGGGATGAGCAGTTCTTC. Protein sequence: CASSLSAGRGDEQFF.

CDR3 bases: TGTGCCAGCAGCTTCCGGGGTTCAGGAGAGACCCAGTACTTC. It specifies CASSFRGSGETQYF. V gene TRBV11-2 combines with J gene TRBJ2-5; possibly TRBD2 for D (5 bases). V lost 3 bases to trimming and J lost 4 bases, with 12 bases between them. Germline V CDR1 and CDR2: SGHAT, FQNNGV. This CDR3 is 14 amino acids long.

This clone was counted a single time. The chain has TRBV5-6 and TRBJ1-5; TRBD1 matches at 9 bases. The CDR3 spans 14 residues. Germline V gives CDR1 SGHDT, CDR2 YYEEEE. Trimming took 4 bases from V and 7 from J; bases not matched to a gene: 6. CDR3: CASSLGTGNQPQHF. CDR3 nucleotide sequence: TGTGCCAGCAGCCTCGGGACAGGGAACCAGCCCCAGCATTTT.

The J gene is TRBJ2-7, the V gene TRBV9; a weak D match, TRBD1 (6 bases). V dropped 4 bases and J dropped 6 bases, with 17 bases sitting between them. CDR1 SGDLS and CDR2 YYNGEE come from the germline V gene. The CDR3 covers 14 residues. The CDR3: CASSPLQGTGEQYF. The CDR3 DNA reads TGTGCCAGCAGCCCACTACAGGGTACGGGCGAGCAGTACTTC.

The chain has TRBV6-5 and TRBJ1-6; the D is unclear. V was cut by 8 bases and J by 14 bases, with 22 bases left in between. CDR1 and CDR2 (germline): MNHEY, SVGAGI. The CDR3 runs to 14 residues. This chain's CDR3 is CASRRTRTIGALHF. The CDR3 DNA is TGTGCCAGCCGGAGGACGAGAACAATTGGGGCCCTCCACTTT.

The chain recombines TRBV6-2 or TRBV6-3 with TRBJ2-5; 9 bases match TRBD2. The V gene's germline CDR1 is MNHEY and CDR2 SVGEGT. This CDR3 contains 17 residues. Losses at the gene ends were 4 bases for V and 1 base for J; bases not matched to a gene: 10. The CDR3 loop is CASSSGPGLAVQETQYF. The CDR3, as DNA: TGTGCCAGCAGTTCTGGACCGGGACTAGCCGTCCAAGAGACCCAGTACTTC.

This chain links TRBV12-5 with TRBJ1-1, with no clear D. The CDR3 sequence is 13 residues long. The germline gives CDR1 LGHNT, CDR2 FRNRAP. Trimming stripped 1 base from V and 4 bases from J, with 7 bases between. The CDR3 sequence: CASGLEMSTEAFF. The DNA of the CDR3 is TGTGCTAGTGGTTTGGAAATGAGCACTGAAGCTTTCTTT.

The chain employs TRBV19 and TRBJ2-2, with 9 nucleotides matching TRBD1. Germline values: CDR1 LNHDA, CDR2 SQIVND (reference sequence). This CDR3 spans 15 amino acids. J lost 0 bases, V lost 6 bases, and 2 bases had no gene match. DNA of the CDR3: TGTGCCAGTAGGCGGACAGGGGCGAACACCGGGGAGCTGTTTTTT. Translating gives CASRRTGANTGELFF.

The V gene is TRBV19, the J gene TRBJ2-5, with D tentatively TRBD1 (5 bases). Germline CDR1 reads LNHDA; CDR2 reads SQIVND (reference sequence). The CDR3 contains 15 residues. Trimming removed 3 bases at V and 2 bases at J, with 13 bases between. The CDR3 nucleotides read TGTGCCAGTAGTATGTTTGTGACAGATCAAGAGACCCAGTACTTC. Amino acids: CASSMFVTDQETQYF. The variable domain in full, completed from reference TRBV19 and TRBJ2-5, reads DGGITQSPKYLFRKEGQNVTLSCEQNLNHDAMYWYRQDPGQGLRLIYYSQIVNDFQKGDIAEGYSVSREKKESFPLTVTSAQKNPTAFYLCASSMFVTDQETQYFGPGTRLLVL.

The chain has TRBV14 and TRBJ2-5; 10 bases match TRBD1. The germline V gene encodes CDR1 SGHDN and CDR2 FVKESK. The CDR3 is 15 amino acids. V lost 4 bases, J lost 4 bases, and 6 bases stayed unmatched. The CDR3 sequence is CASSLRDRGPETQYF. The CDR3 DNA reads as TGTGCCAGCAGCCTCCGGGACAGGGGTCCAGAGACCCAGTACTTC.

The V and J genes are TRBV29-1 and TRBJ2-7, with 11 bases aligning to TRBD2. CDR1 and CDR2 from the germline V gene are SQVTM and ANQGSEA. The CDR3 consists of 12 residues. V lost 6 bases and J lost 7; bases outside the gene matches: 5. In DNA, the CDR3 is TGCAGCGTGTTAGCGGGGGGGATTGAGCAGTACTTC. Protein product: CSVLAGGIEQYF.

V and J are TRBV7-9 and TRBJ2-3, with 8 bases lining up with TRBD2. This CDR3 is built from 15 residues. Germline CDR1 SEHNR, CDR2 FQNEAQ (reference sequence). The trim removed 1 base at V and 2 bases at J, leaving 2 bases unmatched. CDR3: CASSLGGGPTDTQYF. CDR3 sequence (DNA): TGTGCCAGCAGCTTAGGCGGGGGGCCCACAGATACGCAGTATTTT.